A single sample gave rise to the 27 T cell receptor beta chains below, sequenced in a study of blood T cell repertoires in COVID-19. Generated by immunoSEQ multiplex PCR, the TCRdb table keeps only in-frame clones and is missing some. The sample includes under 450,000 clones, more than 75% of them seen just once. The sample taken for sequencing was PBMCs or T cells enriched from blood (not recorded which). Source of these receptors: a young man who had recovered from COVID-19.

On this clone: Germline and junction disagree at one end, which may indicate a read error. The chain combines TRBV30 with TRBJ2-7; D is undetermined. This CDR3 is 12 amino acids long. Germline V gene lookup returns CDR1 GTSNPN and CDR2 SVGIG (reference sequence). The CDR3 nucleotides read TGTGCCTGGAGTGTACAAGGCGGCCCCTTGTCCTTC. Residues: CAWSVQGGPLSF.

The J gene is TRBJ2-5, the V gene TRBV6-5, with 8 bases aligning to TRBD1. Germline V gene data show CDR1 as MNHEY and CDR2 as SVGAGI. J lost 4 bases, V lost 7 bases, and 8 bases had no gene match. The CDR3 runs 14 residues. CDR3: CASTRTGLLETQYF. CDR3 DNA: TGTGCCAGCACCAGGACAGGGTTATTAGAGACCCAGTACTTC.

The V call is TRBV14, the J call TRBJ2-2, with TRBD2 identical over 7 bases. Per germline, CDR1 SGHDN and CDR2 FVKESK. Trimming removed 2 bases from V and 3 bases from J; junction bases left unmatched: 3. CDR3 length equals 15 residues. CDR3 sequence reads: CASSQQGGYTGELFF. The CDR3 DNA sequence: TGTGCCAGCAGCCAACAGGGAGGGTACACCGGGGAGCTGTTTTTT.

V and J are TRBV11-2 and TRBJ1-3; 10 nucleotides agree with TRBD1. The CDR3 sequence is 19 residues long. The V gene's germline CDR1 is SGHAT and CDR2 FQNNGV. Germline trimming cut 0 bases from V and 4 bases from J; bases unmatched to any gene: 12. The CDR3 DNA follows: TGTGCCAGCAGCTTAGAGGAGGGGGTGACAGGGGGCTTCGGAAACACCATATATTTT. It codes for CASSLEEGVTGGFGNTIYF. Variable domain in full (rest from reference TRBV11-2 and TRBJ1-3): EAGVAQSPRYKIIEKRQSVAFWCNPISGHATLYWYQQILGQGPKLLIQFQNNGVVDDSQLPKDRFSAERLKGVDSTLKIQPAKLEDSAVYLCASSLEEGVTGGFGNTIYFGEGSWLTVV.

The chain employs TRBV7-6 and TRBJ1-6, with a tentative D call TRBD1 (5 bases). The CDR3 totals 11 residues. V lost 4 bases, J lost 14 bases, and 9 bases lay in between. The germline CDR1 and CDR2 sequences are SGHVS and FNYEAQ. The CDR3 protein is CASSSRGSLHF. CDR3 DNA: TGTGCCAGCAGCTCCCGGGGGTCCCTCCACTTT.

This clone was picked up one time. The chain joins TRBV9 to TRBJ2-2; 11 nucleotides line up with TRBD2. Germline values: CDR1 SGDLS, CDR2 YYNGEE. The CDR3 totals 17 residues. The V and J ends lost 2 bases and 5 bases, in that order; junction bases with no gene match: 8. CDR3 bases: TGTGCCAGCAGCGTTCCCATTAGCGGGGGGGCAACCGGGGAGCTGTTTTTT. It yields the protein CASSVPISGGATGELFF.

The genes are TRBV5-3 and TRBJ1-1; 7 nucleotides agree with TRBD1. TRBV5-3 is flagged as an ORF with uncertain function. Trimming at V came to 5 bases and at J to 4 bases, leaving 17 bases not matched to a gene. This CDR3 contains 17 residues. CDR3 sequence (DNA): TGTGCCAGAAGTCCCTTCATTAGGGGGCCGACTAGCACTGAAGCTTTCTTT. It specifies CARSPFIRGPTSTEAFF.

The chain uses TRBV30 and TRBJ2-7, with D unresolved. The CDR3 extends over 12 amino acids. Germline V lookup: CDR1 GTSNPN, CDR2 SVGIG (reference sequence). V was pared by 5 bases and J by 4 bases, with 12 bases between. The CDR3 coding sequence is TGTGCCTGGTCCCCCCGGGTTTACGAGCAGTACTTC. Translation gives CAWSPRVYEQYF.

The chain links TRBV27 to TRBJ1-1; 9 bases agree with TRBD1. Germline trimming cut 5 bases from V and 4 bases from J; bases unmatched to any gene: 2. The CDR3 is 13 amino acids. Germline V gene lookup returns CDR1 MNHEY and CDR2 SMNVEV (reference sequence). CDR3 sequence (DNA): TGTGCCAGCAGTACAGGGGGCGGCACTGAAGCTTTCTTT. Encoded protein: CASSTGGGTEAFF.

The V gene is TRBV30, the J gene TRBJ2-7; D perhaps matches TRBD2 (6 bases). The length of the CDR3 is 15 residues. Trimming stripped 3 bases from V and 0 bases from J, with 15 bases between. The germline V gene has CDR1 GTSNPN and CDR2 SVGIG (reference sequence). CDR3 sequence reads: CAWSLPGLASYEQYF. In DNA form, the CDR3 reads TGTGCCTGGAGCCTCCCGGGACTTGCCTCCTACGAGCAGTACTTC.

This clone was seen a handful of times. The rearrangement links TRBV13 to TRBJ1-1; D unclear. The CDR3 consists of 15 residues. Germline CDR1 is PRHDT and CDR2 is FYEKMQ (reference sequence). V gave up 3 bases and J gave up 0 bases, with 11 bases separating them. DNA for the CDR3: TGTGCCAGCAGCTTGGGCGGGCGGGTGAACACTGAAGCTTTCTTT. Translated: CASSLGGRVNTEAFF. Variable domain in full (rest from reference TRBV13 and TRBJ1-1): AAGVIQSPRHLIKEKRETATLKCYPIPRHDTVYWYQQGPGQDPQFLISFYEKMQSDKGSIPDRFSAQQFSDYHSELNMSSLELGDSALYFCASSLGGRVNTEAFFGQGTRLTVV.

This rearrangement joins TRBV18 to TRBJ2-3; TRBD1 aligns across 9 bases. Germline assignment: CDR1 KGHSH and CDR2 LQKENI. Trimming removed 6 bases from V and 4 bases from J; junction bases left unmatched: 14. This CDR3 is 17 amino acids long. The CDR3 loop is CASSARHRGPVSDTQYF. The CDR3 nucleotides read TGTGCCAGCTCCGCACGCCACAGGGGGCCAGTTTCAGATACGCAGTATTTT.

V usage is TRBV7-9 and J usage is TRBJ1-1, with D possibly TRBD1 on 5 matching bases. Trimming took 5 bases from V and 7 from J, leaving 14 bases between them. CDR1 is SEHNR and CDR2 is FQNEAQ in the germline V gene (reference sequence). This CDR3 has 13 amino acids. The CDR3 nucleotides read TGTGCCAGCAGCGAGCAGGGTGTAAGTGAAGCTTTCTTT. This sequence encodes CASSEQGVSEAFF.

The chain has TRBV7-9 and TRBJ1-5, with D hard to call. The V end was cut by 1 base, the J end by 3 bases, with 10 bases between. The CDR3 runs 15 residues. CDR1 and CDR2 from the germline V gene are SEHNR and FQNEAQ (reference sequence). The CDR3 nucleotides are TGTGCCAGCAGCTTAGGAGGTGCCTTCAATCAGCCCCAGCATTTT. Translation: CASSLGGAFNQPQHF.

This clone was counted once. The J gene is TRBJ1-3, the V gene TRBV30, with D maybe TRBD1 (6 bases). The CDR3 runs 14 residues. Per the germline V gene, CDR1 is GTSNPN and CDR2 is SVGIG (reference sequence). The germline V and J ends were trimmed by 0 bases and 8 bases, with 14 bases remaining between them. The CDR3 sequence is CAWSVEQGIHTIYF. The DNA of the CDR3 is TGTGCCTGGAGTGTAGAACAGGGTATCCACACCATATATTTT.

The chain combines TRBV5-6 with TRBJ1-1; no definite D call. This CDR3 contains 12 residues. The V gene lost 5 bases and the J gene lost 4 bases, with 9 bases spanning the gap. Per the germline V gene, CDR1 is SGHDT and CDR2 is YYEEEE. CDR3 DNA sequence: TGTGCCAGCAGATCGGGGTCCACTGAAGCTTTCTTT. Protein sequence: CASRSGSTEAFF.

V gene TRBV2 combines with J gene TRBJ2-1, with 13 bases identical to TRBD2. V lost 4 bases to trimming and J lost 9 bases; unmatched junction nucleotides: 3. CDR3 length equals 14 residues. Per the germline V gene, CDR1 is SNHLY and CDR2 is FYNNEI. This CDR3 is CASSGTSGGAEQFF. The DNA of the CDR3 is TGTGCCAGCAGTGGAACTAGCGGGGGGGCTGAGCAGTTCTTC.

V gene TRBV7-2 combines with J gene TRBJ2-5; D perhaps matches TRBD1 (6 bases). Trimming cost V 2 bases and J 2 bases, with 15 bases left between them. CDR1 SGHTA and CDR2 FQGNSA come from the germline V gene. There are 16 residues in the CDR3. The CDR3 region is CASSLHQGPFQETQYF. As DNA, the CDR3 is TGTGCCAGCAGCTTACACCAGGGGCCCTTTCAAGAGACCCAGTACTTC.

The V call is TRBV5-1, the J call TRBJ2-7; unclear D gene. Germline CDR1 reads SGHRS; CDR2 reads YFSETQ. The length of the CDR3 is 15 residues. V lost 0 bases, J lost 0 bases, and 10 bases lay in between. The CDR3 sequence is CASSLEQLSSYEQYF. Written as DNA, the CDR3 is TGCGCCAGCAGCTTGGAACAGTTAAGCTCCTACGAGCAGTACTTC.

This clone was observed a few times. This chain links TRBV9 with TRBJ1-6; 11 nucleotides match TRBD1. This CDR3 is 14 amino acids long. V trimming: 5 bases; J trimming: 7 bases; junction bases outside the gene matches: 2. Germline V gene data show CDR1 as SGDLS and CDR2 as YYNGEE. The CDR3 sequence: CASRGQGENSPLHF. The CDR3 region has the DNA TGTGCCAGCAGGGGACAGGGGGAGAATTCACCCCTCCACTTT.

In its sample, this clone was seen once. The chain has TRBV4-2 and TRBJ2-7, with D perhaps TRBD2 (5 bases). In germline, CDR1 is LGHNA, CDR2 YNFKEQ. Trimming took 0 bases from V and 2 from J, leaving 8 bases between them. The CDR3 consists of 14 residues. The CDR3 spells CASSQEETTYEQYF. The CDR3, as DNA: TGTGCCAGCAGCCAAGAAGAGACTACCTACGAGCAGTACTTC.

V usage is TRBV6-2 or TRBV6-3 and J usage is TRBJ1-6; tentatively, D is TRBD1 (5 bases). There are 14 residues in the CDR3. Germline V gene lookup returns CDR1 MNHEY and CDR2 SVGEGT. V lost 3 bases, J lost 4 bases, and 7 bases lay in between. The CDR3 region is CASSYKGYNSPLHF. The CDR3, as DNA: TGTGCCAGCAGTTATAAGGGGTATAATTCACCCCTCCACTTT.

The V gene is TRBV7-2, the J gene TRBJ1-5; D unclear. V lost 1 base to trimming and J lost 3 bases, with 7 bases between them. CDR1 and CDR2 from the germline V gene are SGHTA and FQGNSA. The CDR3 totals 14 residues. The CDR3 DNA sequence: TGTGCCAGCAGCTTAGGGGCAGTCAATCAGCCCCAGCATTTT. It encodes CASSLGAVNQPQHF.

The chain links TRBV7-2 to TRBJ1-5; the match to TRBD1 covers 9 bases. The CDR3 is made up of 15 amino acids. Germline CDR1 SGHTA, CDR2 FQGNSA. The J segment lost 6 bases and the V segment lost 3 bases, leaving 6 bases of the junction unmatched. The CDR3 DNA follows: TGTGCCAGCAGCTTCAGGACAGGGGAGGTTCAGCCCCAGCATTTT. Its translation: CASSFRTGEVQPQHF. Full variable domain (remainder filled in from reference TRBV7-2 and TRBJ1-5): GAGVSQSPSNKVTEKGKDVELRCDPISGHTALYWYRQSLGQGLEFLIYFQGNSAPDKSGLPSDRFSAERTGGSVSTLTIQRTQQEDSAVYLCASSFRTGEVQPQHFGDGTRLSIL.

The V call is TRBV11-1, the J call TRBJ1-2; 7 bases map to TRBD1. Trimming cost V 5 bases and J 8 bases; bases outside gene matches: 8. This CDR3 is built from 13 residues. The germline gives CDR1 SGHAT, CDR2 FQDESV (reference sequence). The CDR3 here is CASSADRVRGYTF. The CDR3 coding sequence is TGTGCCAGCAGCGCCGACAGGGTGAGAGGCTACACCTTC.

The CDR3 spells CASSLYWNRGPTGELFF. Written as DNA, the CDR3 is TGTGCCAGCAGCTTATATTGGAACAGGGGGCCCACCGGGGAGCTGTTTTTT. The chain carries TRBV11-2 and TRBJ2-2; 9 nucleotides line up with TRBD1. The V and J ends lost 2 bases and 4 bases, in that order; junction bases with no gene match: 8. This CDR3 is built from 17 residues. In germline, CDR1 is SGHAT, CDR2 FQNNGV.

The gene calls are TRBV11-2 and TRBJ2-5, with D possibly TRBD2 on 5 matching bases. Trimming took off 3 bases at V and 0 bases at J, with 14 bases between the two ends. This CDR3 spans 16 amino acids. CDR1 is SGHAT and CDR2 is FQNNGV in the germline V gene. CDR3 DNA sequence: TGTGCCAGCAGCTTTCCGATGGCCGGGAACCAAGAGACCCAGTACTTC. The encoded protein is CASSFPMAGNQETQYF.